The 19 T cell receptor beta chains listed next were all sequenced from one sample in a study of T cells in Graves' hyperthyroidism and ophthalmopathy. RNA transcripts provided the source from which TCR beta CDR3 regions were amplified. The HTBI primer set was used in a first-round RT-PCR of the TCR CDR3. MiXCR, applied by TCRdb to the multiplex PCR reads, yields one record per CDR3 protein. The sample carries fewer than 650,000 distinct CDR3 sequences, about 15% recorded once. Sequencing was done on a sample of blood. The receptors derive from a woman aged 40 to 50 with Graves' ophthalmopathy.

This clonotype was counted between two and nine times. The genes are TRBV28 and TRBJ2-6; no firm D call. The CDR3 is 14 amino acids. Germline CDR1 and CDR2: MDHEN and SYDVKM. V dropped 6 bases and J dropped 4 bases, with 10 bases sitting between them. The CDR3 coding sequence is TGTGCCAGCAGCTCGACCGCCGGGGCCAACGTCCTGACTTTC. Encoded protein: CASSSTAGANVLTF.

This clonotype was counted many times. This chain uses TRBV12-3 or TRBV12-4 with TRBJ2-5; 8 nucleotides agree with TRBD1. V shed 3 bases, J shed 5 bases, and the junction held 26 bases outside the gene matches. The CDR3 has 21 amino acids. In nucleotides, the CDR3 is TGTGCCAGCAGTTTTCCTCAACCCGGGACAGGAAAAACCAAACGACGGGAGACCCAGTACTTC. This translates into CASSFPQPGTGKTKRRETQYF.

The rearrangement uses TRBV28 and TRBJ1-5; a possible D gene is TRBD1 (6 bases). The CDR3 loop spans 13 amino acids. Germline CDR1 is MDHEN and CDR2 is SYDVKM. Trimming took 5 bases from V and 9 from J, leaving 14 bases between them. The CDR3 nucleotides read TGTGCCAGCAGTCGACGACAGGCCCGGCCCCAGCATTTT. Its protein product is CASSRRQARPQHF.

Ten or more counts support this clonotype. The CDR3 reads CATLFWGTEAFF. In nucleotides, the CDR3 is TGTGCCACCCTCTTTTGGGGCACTGAAGCTTTCTTT. The genes are TRBV2 and TRBJ1-1; D gene unclear. There are 12 residues in the CDR3. Trimming took off 10 bases at V and 4 bases at J, with 13 bases between the two ends. Germline V lookup: CDR1 SNHLY, CDR2 FYNNEI.

Turning to this clonotype: This clone may be a read error of a much larger clone one base away. CDR3 loop: CASSLTAGSSNRPQHF. The DNA for the CDR3 is TGTGCCAGCAGTTTGACCGCGGGCTCTAGCAATCGGCCCCAGCATTTT. The V and J genes are TRBV28 and TRBJ1-5, with no clear D. The germline gives CDR1 MDHEN, CDR2 SYDVKM. The CDR3 has 16 residues.

This clonotype was seen ten or more times. The V call is TRBV24-1, the J call TRBJ2-5; D is possibly TRBD1 (5 bases). Germline V gives CDR1 KGHDR, CDR2 SFDVKD. V was cut by 3 bases and J by 3 bases, with 13 bases left in between. This CDR3 has 15 amino acids. DNA of the CDR3: TGTGCCACCAGTGATCCTCAGGGTAAAGAAGAGACCCAGTACTTC. Amino acid sequence: CATSDPQGKEETQYF.

This clonotype was detected a few times. The chain is built from TRBV12-3 or TRBV12-4 and TRBJ1-5; 7 bases fit TRBD1. Germline trimming cut 4 bases from V and 2 bases from J; bases unmatched to any gene: 5. The CDR3 length is 15 residues. For the CDR3, the DNA is TGTGCCAGCAGTTCCCATACAGGGGGCAATCAGCCCCAGCATTTT. The encoded protein is CASSSHTGGNQPQHF.

This clonotype was counted at least ten times. The V gene is TRBV10-3, the J gene TRBJ1-2, with a possible D match to TRBD1 (5 bases). The CDR3 consists of 17 residues. V was cut by 2 bases and J by 0 bases, with 16 bases left in between. In germline, CDR1 is ENHRY, CDR2 SYGVKD. As DNA, the CDR3 is TGTGCCATCAGTGAGAGAGGGACCTGGGAAACTAACTATGGCTACACCTTC. It codes for CAISERGTWETNYGYTF.

The table lists this clonotype with a few counts. This sequence joins TRBV6-5 and TRBJ1-1; 8 bases agree with TRBD1. The CDR3 totals 16 residues. Germline V gene lookup returns CDR1 MNHEY and CDR2 SVGAGI. Trimming removed 0 bases from V and 2 bases from J; junction bases left unmatched: 5. DNA for the CDR3: TGTGCCAGCAGTTACTCGTGGACAGGGAGCAACACTGAAGCTTTCTTT. It codes for CASSYSWTGSNTEAFF.

The sample holds a few counts of this clonotype. V usage is TRBV12-3 or TRBV12-4 and J usage is TRBJ1-1; D may be TRBD1 (5 bases). V was pared by 3 bases and J by 4 bases, with 15 bases between. CDR3 size: 15 residues. The chain's CDR3 is CASSFSLRVSTEAFF. CDR3 nucleotides: TGTGCCAGCAGTTTCTCGCTCAGGGTCTCCACTGAAGCTTTCTTT.

In this sample, this clonotype turned up many times. The rearrangement uses TRBV6-5 and TRBJ2-7; 7 positions match TRBD2. Trimming removed 0 bases from V and 2 bases from J; junction bases left unmatched: 4. The length of the CDR3 is 15 residues. Germline CDR1 MNHEY, CDR2 SVGAGI. The CDR3 loop reads CASSYSITSAYEQYF. The CDR3, as DNA: TGTGCCAGCAGTTACTCGATAACTAGCGCCTACGAGCAGTACTTC.

A word on this clonotype: Germline and junction disagree at one end, which may indicate a read error. The chain couples TRBV11-1 to TRBJ1-5; perhaps TRBD1 as D (6 bases). CDR3 length: 18 amino acids. The germline gives CDR1 SGHAT, CDR2 FQDESV (reference sequence). CDR3 DNA: TGTACCAGCAGCTTAGGGATCGTGGATAAAGAGGGGGATCAGCCCCAGCATTTT. This codes for CTSSLGIVDKEGDQPQHF.

This clonotype was seen many times. The chain is built from TRBV29-1 and TRBJ2-5; no definite D call. V was clipped by 0 bases and J by 1 base, with 12 bases between them. This CDR3 contains 15 residues. The V gene's germline CDR1 is SQVTM and CDR2 ANQGSEA. The CDR3 nucleotides read TGCAGCGTTGAAGATCTGCCAAGTCTCCAAGAGACCCAGTACTTC. Its translation: CSVEDLPSLQETQYF.

This clonotype was recorded at least ten times. The V and J genes are TRBV27 and TRBJ2-7; D may be TRBD2 (6 bases). V was pared by 7 bases and J by 0 bases, with 19 bases between. Germline values: CDR1 MNHEY, CDR2 SMNVEV (reference sequence). The CDR3 is 16 amino acids. Here the CDR3 DNA reads TGTGCCAGCAAGTTGGTAGGGGAGGAGTCCTCCTACGAGCAGTACTTC. It specifies CASKLVGEESSYEQYF.

At least ten counts were recorded for this clonotype. The chain recombines TRBV5-5 with TRBJ2-7, with D uncertain. This CDR3 is 15 amino acids long. Germline V gene lookup returns CDR1 SGHKS and CDR2 YYEKEE (reference sequence). The germline V and J ends were trimmed by 4 bases and 2 bases, with 16 bases remaining between them. The CDR3 is CASSPRSGYPYEQYF. CDR3 bases: TGTGCCAGCAGCCCGAGGTCTGGGTATCCCTACGAGCAGTACTTC.

This clonotype came up many times. The rearrangement uses TRBV28 and TRBJ1-1, with D perhaps TRBD1 (6 bases). This CDR3 region has 15 residues. From germline, CDR1 is MDHEN and CDR2 SYDVKM. Trimming stripped 8 bases from V and 1 base from J, with 17 bases between. The CDR3 spells CASLPEGRGNTEAFF. CDR3 bases: TGTGCCAGCCTCCCCGAGGGCAGGGGGAACACTGAAGCTTTCTTT.

This clonotype was counted a few times. V is TRBV3-1 and J is TRBJ2-5, with 8 bases fitting TRBD2. The CDR3 is made up of 14 amino acids. V lost 1 base, J lost 4 bases, and 2 bases stayed unmatched. CDR1 is LGHDT and CDR2 is YNNKEL in the germline V gene (reference sequence). This CDR3 is CASSQVGLGETQYF. In nucleotides, the CDR3 is TGTGCCAGCAGCCAAGTGGGACTAGGAGAGACCCAGTACTTC.

The sample holds many counts of this clonotype. The chain carries TRBV4-1 and TRBJ2-5; 8 positions match TRBD2. There are 16 residues in the CDR3. With V trimmed by 0 bases and J by 2 bases, 5 bases remained unmatched. Germline lookup yields CDR1 MGHRA and CDR2 YSYEKL. The CDR3 here is CASSQDSAGVQETQYF. DNA of the CDR3: TGCGCCAGCAGCCAAGACTCAGCGGGAGTTCAAGAGACCCAGTACTTC.

This clonotype was counted ten times or more. The chain carries TRBV4-1 and TRBJ2-7; D gene uncertain. The V end lost 4 bases, the J end lost 6 bases, and 10 bases lay between the germline ends. Germline V gives CDR1 MGHRA, CDR2 YSYEKL. The CDR3 is made up of 12 amino acids. CDR3 sequence: CASSPIGGEQYF. As DNA, the CDR3 is TGCGCCAGCAGCCCCATAGGTGGCGAGCAGTACTTC.